A selection of T cell receptor beta chains follows, all from one sample in a study of PD-L1 blockade in urothelial cancer. Libraries were prepared by immunoSEQ multiplex PCR; TCRdb keeps only in-frame clonotypes and omits some of them. The sample lists around 45,000 clones; more than 75% were seen once. The source was PBMCs, collected around atezolizumab (anti-PD-L1) treatment. All receptors derive from a woman aged 60-70 years with urothelial cancer. Both conserved end residues are part of each CDR3. D genes are given only for firm matches. Size tells how often a clone was seen (once, few, many) or the class of an expanded clone, and some rows leave it out.

V	D	J	size	CDR3	DNA
TRBV9	NA	TRBJ1-5	NA	CASSADYSNQPQHF	TGTGCCAGCAGCGCCGACTATAGCAATCAGCCCCAGCATTTT
TRBV12-5	NA	TRBJ2-3	NA	CASGLAPDSPGEYF	TGTGCTAGTGGTTTGGCCCCGGACTCCCCGGGGGAGTATTTT
TRBV7-9	TRBD1	TRBJ2-1	NA	CASSPAGQGKIEQFF	TGTGCCAGCAGCCCCGCGGGACAGGGGAAAATTGAGCAGTTCTTC
TRBV9	TRBD2	TRBJ2-3	NA	CASSVVSSGSPDTQYF	TGTGCCAGCAGCGTAGTTTCTAGCGGGAGTCCAGATACGCAGTATTTT
TRBV27	TRBD2	TRBJ2-7	once	CASSSISGRTYEQYF	TGTGCCAGCAGTTCCATTAGCGGGAGAACCTACGAGCAGTACTTC
TRBV19	NA	TRBJ1-4	NA	CASSMWRNEKLFF	TGTGCCAGTAGTATGTGGCGGAATGAAAAACTGTTTTTT
TRBV5-1	NA	TRBJ1-1	NA	CASSLEFHVNTEAFF	TGCGCCAGCAGCTTGGAATTTCATGTGAACACTGAAGCTTTCTTT
TRBV19	NA	TRBJ2-7	NA	CASSISGGETYEQYF	TGTGCCAGTAGTATTTCGGGTGGGGAGACCTACGAGCAGTACTTC
TRBV5-8	NA	TRBJ1-2	NA	CASSLGRQKGYGYTF	TGTGCCAGCAGCTTGGGGCGACAGAAAGGCTATGGCTACACCTTC
TRBV14	TRBD2	TRBJ2-1	NA	CASSPIGLAGAGEQFF	TGTGCCAGCAGCCCGATCGGACTAGCGGGAGCGGGTGAGCAGTTCTTC
TRBV4-2	NA	TRBJ1-1	NA	CASSQEWAANTEAFF	TGTGCCAGCAGCCAAGAGTGGGCAGCGAACACTGAAGCTTTCTTT
TRBV4-2	TRBD1	TRBJ2-5	NA	CASSQEGTGGIETQYF	TGTGCCAGCAGCCAAGAAGGGACAGGGGGAATCGAGACCCAGTACTTC
TRBV6-6	NA	TRBJ1-1	NA	CASSYLSAEAFF	TGTGCCAGCAGTTACTTGTCCGCTGAAGCTTTCTTT
TRBV9	NA	TRBJ2-2	NA	CASSASGELVSGELFF	TGTGCCAGCAGCGCCTCCGGTGAACTAGTTTCCGGGGAGCTGTTTTTT
TRBV5-4	NA	TRBJ2-3	NA	CASSEHRGDTQYF	TGTGCCAGCAGCGAACATAGAGGAGATACGCAGTATTTT
TRBV27	NA	TRBJ2-1	once	CASSLSLGAQEQFF	TGTGCCAGCAGTTTAAGTTTGGGGGCCCAGGAGCAGTTCTTC